A single sample is the source of the 27 T cell receptor beta chains below, sequenced in a study of T cells of healthy individuals. TCRdb reanalysed the 5' RACE reads using MiXCR and keeps one entry per CDR3 protein. The sample has just over 40,000 distinct CDR3 sequences; about 4.5% are singletons. The receptors originated from a human donor in good health.

This clonotype was seen ten or more times. V usage is TRBV4-1 and J usage is TRBJ2-2; the D call may be TRBD1 or TRBD2 (6 bases each). The CDR3 extends over 15 amino acids. Germline values: CDR1 MGHRA, CDR2 YSYEKL. Trimming took 4 bases from V and 7 from J, leaving 16 bases between them. The CDR3 nucleotides read TGCGCCAGCAGCCCCCCCGGGGGCAACTACGGGGAGCTGTTTTTT. Its translation: CASSPPGGNYGELFF.

CDR3 sequence: CATLRGGGYGYTF. CDR3 in DNA: TGTGCCACTTTAAGGGGGGGAGGCTATGGCTACACCTTC. The V call is TRBV6-5, the J call TRBJ1-2; a possible D gene is TRBD1 (6 bases). The CDR3 contains 13 residues. Trimming took off 10 bases at V and 4 bases at J, with 16 bases between the two ends. Germline values: CDR1 MNHEY, CDR2 SVGAGI.

This clonotype was seen repeatedly, ten times or more. The CDR3 loop reads CSARDVGGQQETQYF. As DNA, the CDR3 is TGCAGTGCTAGAGACGTGGGTGGCCAGCAAGAGACCCAGTACTTC. This chain links TRBV20-1 with TRBJ2-5; D unclear. The V gene lost 0 bases and the J gene lost 2 bases, with 13 bases spanning the gap. The length of the CDR3 is 15 residues. Germline lookup yields CDR1 DFQATT and CDR2 SNEGSKA (reference sequence).

The chain joins TRBV6-5 to TRBJ2-7, with 7 bases aligning to TRBD1. The ends lost 6 bases at V and 1 base at J; junction bases unmatched: 6. Germline CDR1 is MNHEY and CDR2 is SVGAGI. The CDR3 sequence is 14 residues long. The CDR3 protein is CASRGDSGSYEQYF. The CDR3 bases are TGTGCCAGCAGGGGGGACAGTGGGTCCTACGAGCAGTACTTC.

The CDR3 is CASSESSYTEAFF. CDR3 nucleotide sequence: TGCGCCAGCAGTGAGTCCAGTTACACTGAAGCTTTCTTT. The V gene is TRBV10-1, the J gene TRBJ1-1; D gene ambiguous. Germline CDR1 reads WNHNN; CDR2 reads SYGVQD (reference sequence). Trimming left V 0 bases short and J 3 bases short, with 5 bases between. This CDR3 has 13 amino acids.

This clonotype was observed at least ten times. This rearrangement joins TRBV12-3 or TRBV12-4 to TRBJ1-3; D gene unclear. Trimming cost V 1 base and J 1 base, with 2 bases left between them. The CDR3 is 13 residues long. The DNA for the CDR3 is TGTGCCAGCAGTTTAGGTTCTGGAAACACCATATATTTT. This translates into CASSLGSGNTIYF.

On this clonotype: A single base separates this from a much larger clone, so it may be a read error. V and J are TRBV5-1 and TRBJ2-3, with D maybe TRBD2 (6 bases). The CDR3 spans 17 residues. CDR1 SGHRS and CDR2 YFSETQ come from the germline V gene. V lost 2 bases to trimming and J lost 4 bases, with 20 bases between them. CDR3 region: CASSLTIPGLSSDTQYF. The CDR3 DNA is TGCGCCAGCAGCTTAACTATCCCGGGACTGAGCTCAGATACGCAGTATTTT.

This clonotype was found many times. The gene calls are TRBV5-1 and TRBJ2-1, with D perhaps being TRBD1 or TRBD2 (5 bases each). Germline CDR1 SGHRS, CDR2 YFSETQ. Trimming cost V 5 bases and J 7 bases, with 10 bases left between them. The CDR3 loop spans 12 amino acids. CDR3 nucleotides: TGCGCCAGCAGTATCGGGGCGAATGAGCAGTTCTTC. It specifies CASSIGANEQFF.

There are many counts of this clonotype. The chain has TRBV6-6 and TRBJ1-1, with TRBD1 as a possible D gene (6 bases). Germline loops: CDR1 MNHNY, CDR2 SVGAGI (reference sequence). Trimming removed 7 bases at V and 5 bases at J, with 17 bases between. CDR3 size: 14 residues. The CDR3 is CASTLRGDGTEAFF. CDR3 nucleotide sequence: TGTGCCAGCACCCTTAGGGGGGACGGGACTGAAGCTTTCTTT.

This clonotype has a count of ten or more. CDR3: CSTSGGTSGYTF. The CDR3 DNA reads as TGCAGCACATCAGGGGGGACATCCGGCTACACCTTC. The chain is built from TRBV29-1 and TRBJ1-2; TRBD1 matches at 7 bases. V lost 8 bases and J lost 8; bases outside the gene matches: 11. There are 12 residues in the CDR3. CDR1 is SQVTM, CDR2 ANQGSEA, per germline.

This clonotype was recorded at least ten times. V usage is TRBV12-3 or TRBV12-4 and J usage is TRBJ2-7; TRBD2 matches at 9 bases. The CDR3 covers 13 residues. Germline trimming cut 5 bases from V and 4 bases from J; bases unmatched to any gene: 3. CDR3 DNA sequence: TGTGCCAGCAGTCCGACTAGCGGATACGAGCAGTACTTC. Translating it yields CASSPTSGYEQYF.

The table lists this clonotype with many counts. The chain couples TRBV13 to TRBJ2-7; tentatively, D is TRBD1 (6 bases). Trimming took off 6 bases at V and 0 bases at J, with 18 bases between the two ends. Germline V gives CDR1 PRHDT, CDR2 FYEKMQ (reference sequence). The CDR3 extends over 16 amino acids. The CDR3 sequence is CASSWTRTARSYEQYF. The CDR3 DNA sequence: TGTGCCAGCAGTTGGACCCGGACAGCTCGCTCCTACGAGCAGTACTTC.

This clonotype was counted many times. This chain joins TRBV7-9 and TRBJ2-7; D possibly corresponds to TRBD1 (5 bases). Trimming removed 6 bases at V and 4 bases at J, with 13 bases between. This CDR3 region has 13 residues. From germline, CDR1 is SEHNR and CDR2 FQNEAQ (reference sequence). The CDR3 region is CASSLRAEYEQYF. The CDR3 bases are TGTGCCAGCAGTCTCAGGGCGGAATACGAGCAGTACTTC.

V and J are TRBV6-6 and TRBJ2-7; D may be TRBD1 (6 bases). Germline V gene sequence: CDR1 MNHNY, CDR2 SVGAGI (reference sequence). This CDR3 has 13 residues. V lost 6 bases and J lost 3, with 12 bases in between. Written as DNA, the CDR3 is TGTGCCAGCAGCCACCGGACAGACTACGAGCAGTACTTC. Protein product: CASSHRTDYEQYF.

This clonotype was recorded at least ten times. The chain combines TRBV3-1 with TRBJ2-5; 10 bases are shared with TRBD2. Germline V gene data show CDR1 as LGHDT and CDR2 as YNNKEL (reference sequence). Losses at the gene ends were 0 bases for V and 5 bases for J; bases not matched to a gene: 9. The CDR3 has 17 amino acids. CDR3 nucleotide sequence: TGTGCCAGCAGCCAAGAAACGACGCTAGCGGGGGTGGAGACCCAGTACTTC. This encodes CASSQETTLAGVETQYF.

This clonotype was detected many times. V and J are TRBV6-6 and TRBJ2-5; TRBD2 might be the D (5 bases). V dropped 2 bases and J dropped 5 bases, with 18 bases sitting between them. The length of the CDR3 is 16 residues. Germline-derived CDR1 and CDR2 are MNHNY and SVGAGI (reference sequence). This CDR3 reads CASSYARVTPGETQYF. The CDR3 DNA reads TGTGCCAGCAGTTACGCGAGGGTCACCCCCGGGGAGACCCAGTACTTC.

This clonotype was observed a handful of times. The chain combines TRBV20-1 with TRBJ1-5; 7 positions match TRBD1. Looked up from germline, CDR1 is DFQATT and CDR2 is SNEGSKA (reference sequence). The CDR3 is made up of 14 amino acids. With 4 bases clipped from V and 2 bases from J, the junction kept 5 bases outside the gene matches. The CDR3 spells CSANDRERNQPQHF. The CDR3 region has the DNA TGCAGTGCTAACGACAGGGAACGCAATCAGCCCCAGCATTTT.

This clonotype occurred many times. The genes are TRBV6-6 and TRBJ1-2; TRBD1 matches 7 bases. The CDR3 has 13 amino acids. Germline V gene sequence: CDR1 MNHNY, CDR2 SVGAGI (reference sequence). V dropped 5 bases and J dropped 4; count of bases not matched to a gene: 4. The DNA for the CDR3 is TGTGCCAGCAGTCGGGACAGTGTCTATGGCTACACCTTC. It translates to CASSRDSVYGYTF.

This clonotype was observed many times. The V gene is TRBV5-1, the J gene TRBJ2-7; TRBD1 agrees at 8 bases. The CDR3 runs to 16 residues. V lost 1 base and J lost 3; bases outside the gene matches: 9. The germline gives CDR1 SGHRS, CDR2 YFSETQ. The CDR3 loop is CASSLSRGLSYYEQYF. Here the CDR3 DNA reads TGCGCCAGCAGCTTGTCCAGGGGGCTTTCCTACTACGAGCAGTACTTC.

This clonotype was seen a few times. This rearrangement joins TRBV4-3 to TRBJ2-7, with TRBD1 matching 7 bases. V lost 3 bases to trimming and J lost 6 bases; unmatched junction nucleotides: 11. From germline, CDR1 is LGHNA and CDR2 YSLEER. The CDR3 is 15 amino acids. For the CDR3, the DNA is TGCGCCAGCAGCCAGCGACAGGGCACGACACGCGAGCAGTACTTC. Its protein is CASSQRQGTTREQYF.

There are many counts of this clonotype. This sequence joins TRBV7-2 and TRBJ1-2, with TRBD1 matching 8 bases. The germline V gene encodes CDR1 SGHTA and CDR2 FQGNSA. V dropped 5 bases and J dropped 2; count of bases not matched to a gene: 4. CDR3 length: 14 residues. DNA for the CDR3: TGTGCCAGCAGCCGTGACAGGGGAAACTATGGCTACACCTTC. It encodes CASSRDRGNYGYTF.

The V and J genes are TRBV4-2 and TRBJ1-3; no definite D call. Germline-derived CDR1 and CDR2 are LGHNA and YNFKEQ. The germline V and J ends were trimmed by 1 base and 0 bases, with 4 bases remaining between them. The CDR3 runs 14 residues. In DNA form, the CDR3 reads TGTGCCAGCAGCCAAGGGTACTCTGGAAACACCATATATTTT. Protein sequence: CASSQGYSGNTIYF.

The chain combines TRBV11-3 with TRBJ2-1; D perhaps matches TRBD1 (6 bases). Per the germline V gene, CDR1 is SGHNT and CDR2 is YENEEA. V lost 5 bases to trimming and J lost 5 bases, with 16 bases between them. The CDR3 contains 15 residues. CDR3 residues: CASSPPRDNHNEQFF. CDR3 in DNA: TGTGCCAGCAGCCCCCCCCGGGACAACCACAATGAGCAGTTCTTC. The full variable domain, rest sourced from reference TRBV11-3 and TRBJ2-1, is EAGVVQSPRYKIIEKKQPVAFWCNPISGHNTLYWYLQNLGQGPELLIRYENEEAVDDSQLPKDRFSAERLKGVDSTLKIQPAELGDSAVYLCASSPPRDNHNEQFFGPGTRLTVL.

Only a few counts were recorded for this clonotype. This rearrangement joins TRBV11-3 to TRBJ2-3; D is unclear. The CDR3 sequence is 12 residues long. Germline CDR1 reads SGHNT; CDR2 reads YENEEA. V shed 6 bases and J shed 0 bases, with 4 bases lying between them. CDR3 DNA sequence: TGTGCCAGCAGGGGTAGCACAGATACGCAGTATTTT. It yields the protein CASRGSTDTQYF.

The table lists this clonotype with many counts. The chain is built from TRBV20-1 and TRBJ2-7, with 9 nucleotides matching TRBD1. The germline V gene encodes CDR1 DFQATT and CDR2 SNEGSKA (reference sequence). The trim removed 3 bases at V and 6 bases at J, leaving 9 bases unmatched. This CDR3 has 14 amino acids. In DNA, the CDR3 is TGCAGTGCTAGTTCCGGGACAGGGTCTAGCGAGCAGTACTTC. It is translated as CSASSGTGSSEQYF.

This clonotype was picked up many times. This chain uses TRBV30 with TRBJ2-2; D remains unclear. The length of the CDR3 is 14 residues. V lost 0 bases and J 0 bases, leaving 5 bases between the germline ends. The germline V gene encodes CDR1 GTSNPN and CDR2 SVGIG (reference sequence). The DNA of the CDR3 is TGTGCCTGGAGTGTAGGCCCGAACACCGGGGAGCTGTTTTTT. This codes for CAWSVGPNTGELFF.

This clonotype was recorded many times. The gene calls are TRBV18 and TRBJ2-7; maybe TRBD1 (6 bases). The CDR3 sequence is 14 residues long. Trimming left V 0 bases short and J 5 bases short, with 11 bases between. Germline loops: CDR1 KGHSH, CDR2 LQKENI. The CDR3 DNA is TGTGCCAGCTCACCACCGTGGCAGGGGAACGAGCAGTACTTC. Its translation is CASSPPWQGNEQYF.